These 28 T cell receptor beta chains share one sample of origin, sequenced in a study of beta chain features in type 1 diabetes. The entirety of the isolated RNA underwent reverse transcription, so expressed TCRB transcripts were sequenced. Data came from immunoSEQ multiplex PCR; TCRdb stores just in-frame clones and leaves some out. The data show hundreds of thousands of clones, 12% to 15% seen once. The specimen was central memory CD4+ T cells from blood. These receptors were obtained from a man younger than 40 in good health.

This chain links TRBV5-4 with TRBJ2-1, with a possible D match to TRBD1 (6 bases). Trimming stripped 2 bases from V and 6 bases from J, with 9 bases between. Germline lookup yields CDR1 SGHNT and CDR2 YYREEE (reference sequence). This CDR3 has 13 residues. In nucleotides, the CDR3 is TGTGCCAGCAGCTTAGAAGGGGGCAATGAGCAGTTCTTC. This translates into CASSLEGGNEQFF.

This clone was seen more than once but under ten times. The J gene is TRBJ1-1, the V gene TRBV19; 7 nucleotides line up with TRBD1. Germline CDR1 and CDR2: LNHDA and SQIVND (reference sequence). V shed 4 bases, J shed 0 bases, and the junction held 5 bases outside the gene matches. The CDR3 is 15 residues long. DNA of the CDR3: TGTGCCAGTAGTACGCCGGGACAGATGAACACTGAAGCTTTCTTT. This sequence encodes CASSTPGQMNTEAFF.

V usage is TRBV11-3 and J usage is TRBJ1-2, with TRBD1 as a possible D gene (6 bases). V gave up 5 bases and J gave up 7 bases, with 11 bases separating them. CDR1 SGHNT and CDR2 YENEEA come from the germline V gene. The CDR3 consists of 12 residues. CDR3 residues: CASSKQGSGYTF. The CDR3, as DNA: TGTGCCAGCAGCAAACAGGGTTCTGGCTACACCTTC. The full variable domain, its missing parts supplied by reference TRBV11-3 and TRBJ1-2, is EAGVVQSPRYKIIEKKQPVAFWCNPISGHNTLYWYLQNLGQGPELLIRYENEEAVDDSQLPKDRFSAERLKGVDSTLKIQPAELGDSAVYLCASSKQGSGYTFGSGTRLTVV.

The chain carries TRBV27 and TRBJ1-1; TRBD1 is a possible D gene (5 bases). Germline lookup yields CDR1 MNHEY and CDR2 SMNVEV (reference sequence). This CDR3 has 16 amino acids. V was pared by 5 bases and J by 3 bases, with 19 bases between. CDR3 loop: CASSPPGQLQYTEAFF. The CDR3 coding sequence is TGTGCCAGCAGTCCCCCGGGGCAGCTACAATACACTGAAGCTTTCTTT.

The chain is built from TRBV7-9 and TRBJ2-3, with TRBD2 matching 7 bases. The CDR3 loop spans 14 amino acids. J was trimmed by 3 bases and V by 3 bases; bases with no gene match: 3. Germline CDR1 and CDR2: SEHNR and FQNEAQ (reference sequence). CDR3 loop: CASSFGTKTDTQYF. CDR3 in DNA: TGTGCCAGCAGCTTCGGGACTAAAACAGATACGCAGTATTTT.

CDR3 region: CASSLSEGAGTDTQYF. The CDR3 bases are TGTGCCAGCAGCTTATCAGAGGGGGCTGGTACAGATACGCAGTATTTT. The genes are TRBV7-2 and TRBJ2-3, with 7 bases aligning to TRBD1. There are 16 residues in the CDR3. After removal of 2 bases from V and 3 bases from J, the junction contained 8 bases not matched to a gene. Germline V lookup: CDR1 SGHTA, CDR2 FQGNSA.

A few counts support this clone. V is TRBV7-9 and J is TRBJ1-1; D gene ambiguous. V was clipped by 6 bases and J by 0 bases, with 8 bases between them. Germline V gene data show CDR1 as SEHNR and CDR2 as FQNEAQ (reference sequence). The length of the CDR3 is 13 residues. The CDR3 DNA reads TGTGCCAGCAGTTACGCTATGAACACTGAAGCTTTCTTT. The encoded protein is CASSYAMNTEAFF.

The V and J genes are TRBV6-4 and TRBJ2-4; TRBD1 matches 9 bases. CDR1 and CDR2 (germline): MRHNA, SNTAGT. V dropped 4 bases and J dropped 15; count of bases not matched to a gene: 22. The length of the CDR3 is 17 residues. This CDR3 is CASSALSPAGTGHYRYF. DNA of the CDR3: TGTGCCAGCAGTGCCTTGTCCCCGGCCGGGACAGGGCATTATCGGTACTTC.

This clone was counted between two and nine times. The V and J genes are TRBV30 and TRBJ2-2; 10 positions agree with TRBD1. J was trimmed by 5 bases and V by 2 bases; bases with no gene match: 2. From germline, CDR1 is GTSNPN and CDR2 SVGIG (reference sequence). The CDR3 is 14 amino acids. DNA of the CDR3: TGTGCCTGGAGTCCGGGACAGGGGACCGGGGAGCTGTTTTTT. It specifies CAWSPGQGTGELFF.

The CDR3 bases are TGTGCCTGGAGTGTATGGGGGGCATCTATTATGGACACTGAAGCTTTCTTT. Its protein is CAWSVWGASIMDTEAFF. The chain has TRBV30 and TRBJ1-1; maybe TRBD1 (6 bases). Germline-derived CDR1 and CDR2 are GTSNPN and SVGIG (reference sequence). This CDR3 region has 17 residues. With 0 bases removed from V and 3 bases from J, the gap between germline ends came to 20 bases.

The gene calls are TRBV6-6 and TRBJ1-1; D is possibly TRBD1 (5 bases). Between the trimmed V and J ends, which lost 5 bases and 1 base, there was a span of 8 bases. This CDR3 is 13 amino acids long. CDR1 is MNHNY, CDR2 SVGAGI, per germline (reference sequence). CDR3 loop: CASSRTRNTEAFF. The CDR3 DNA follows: TGTGCCAGCAGTAGGACAAGGAACACTGAAGCTTTCTTT.

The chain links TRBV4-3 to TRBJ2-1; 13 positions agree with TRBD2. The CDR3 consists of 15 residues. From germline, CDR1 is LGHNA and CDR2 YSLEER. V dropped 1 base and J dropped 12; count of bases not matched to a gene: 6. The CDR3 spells CASSQVSGLAGLQFF. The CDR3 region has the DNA TGCGCCAGCAGCCAAGTTTCGGGACTAGCGGGGCTGCAGTTCTTC.

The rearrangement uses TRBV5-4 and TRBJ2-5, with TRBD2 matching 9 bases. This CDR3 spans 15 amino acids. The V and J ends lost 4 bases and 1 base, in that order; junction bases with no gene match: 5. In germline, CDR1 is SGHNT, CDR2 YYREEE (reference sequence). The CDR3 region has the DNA TGTGCCAGCAGCCGAGGGCGGGGGGGCCAAGAGACCCAGTACTTC. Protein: CASSRGRGGQETQYF.

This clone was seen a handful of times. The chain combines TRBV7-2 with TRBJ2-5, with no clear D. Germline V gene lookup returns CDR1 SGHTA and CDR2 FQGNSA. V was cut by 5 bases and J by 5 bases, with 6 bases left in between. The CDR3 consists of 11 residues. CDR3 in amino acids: CASSPWETQYF. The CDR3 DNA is TGTGCCAGCAGCCCATGGGAGACCCAGTACTTC.

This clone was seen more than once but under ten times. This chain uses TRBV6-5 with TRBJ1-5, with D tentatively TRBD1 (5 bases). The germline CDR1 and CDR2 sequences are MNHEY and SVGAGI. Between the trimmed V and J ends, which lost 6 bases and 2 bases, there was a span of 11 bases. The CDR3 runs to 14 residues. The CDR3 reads CASSGAGGNQPQHF. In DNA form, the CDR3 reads TGTGCCAGCAGCGGGGCCGGCGGCAATCAGCCCCAGCATTTT.

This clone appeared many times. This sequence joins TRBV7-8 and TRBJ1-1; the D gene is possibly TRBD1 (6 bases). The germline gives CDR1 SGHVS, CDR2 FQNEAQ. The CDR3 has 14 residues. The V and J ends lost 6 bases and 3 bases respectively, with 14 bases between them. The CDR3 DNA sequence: TGTGCCAGCAGTCCACTCCCAGGGGACACTGAAGCTTTCTTT. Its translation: CASSPLPGDTEAFF.

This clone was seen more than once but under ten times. The CDR3 spells CASSLRGRVDNEQFF. The CDR3 DNA reads as TGTGCCAGCAGCTTAAGAGGGAGGGTTGACAATGAGCAGTTCTTC. This rearrangement joins TRBV11-3 to TRBJ2-1, with 7 bases identical to TRBD2. The CDR3 sequence is 15 residues long. The junction had 6 bases not matched to a gene; V was cut back by 2 bases and J by 5 bases. CDR1 and CDR2 (germline): SGHNT, YENEEA.

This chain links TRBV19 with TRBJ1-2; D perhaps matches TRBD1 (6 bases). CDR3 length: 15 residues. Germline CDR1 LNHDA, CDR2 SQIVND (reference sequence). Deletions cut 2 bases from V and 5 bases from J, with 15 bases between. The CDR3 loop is CASSITPGGAYGYTF. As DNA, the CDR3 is TGTGCCAGTAGTATAACCCCGGGGGGCGCGTATGGCTACACCTTC.

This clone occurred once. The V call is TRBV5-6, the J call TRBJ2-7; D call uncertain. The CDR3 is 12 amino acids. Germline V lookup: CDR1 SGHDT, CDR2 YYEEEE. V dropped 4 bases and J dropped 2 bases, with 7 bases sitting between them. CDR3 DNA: TGTGCCAGCAGCCTAGAAGCCTACGAGCAGTACTTC. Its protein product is CASSLEAYEQYF.

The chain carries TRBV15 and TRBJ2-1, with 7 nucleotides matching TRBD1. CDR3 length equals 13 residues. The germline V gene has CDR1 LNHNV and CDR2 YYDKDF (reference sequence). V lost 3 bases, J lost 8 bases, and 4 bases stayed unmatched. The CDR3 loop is CATSSNRGYEQFF. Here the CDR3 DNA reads TGTGCCACCAGCAGCAACAGGGGATATGAGCAGTTCTTC.

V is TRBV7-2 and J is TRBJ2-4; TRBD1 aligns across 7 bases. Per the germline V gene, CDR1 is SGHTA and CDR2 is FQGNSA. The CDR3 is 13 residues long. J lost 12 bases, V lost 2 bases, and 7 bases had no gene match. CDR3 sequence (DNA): TGTGCCAGCAGCTTATCCCCCCCAGGGGGTCAGTACTTC. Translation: CASSLSPPGGQYF.

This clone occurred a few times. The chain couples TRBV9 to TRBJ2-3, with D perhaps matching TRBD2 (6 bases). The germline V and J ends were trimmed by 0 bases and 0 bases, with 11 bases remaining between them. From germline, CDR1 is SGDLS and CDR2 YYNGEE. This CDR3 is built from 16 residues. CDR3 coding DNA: TGTGCCAGCAGCGTAGGTGGCGGGACTAGCACAGATACGCAGTATTTT. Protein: CASSVGGGTSTDTQYF.

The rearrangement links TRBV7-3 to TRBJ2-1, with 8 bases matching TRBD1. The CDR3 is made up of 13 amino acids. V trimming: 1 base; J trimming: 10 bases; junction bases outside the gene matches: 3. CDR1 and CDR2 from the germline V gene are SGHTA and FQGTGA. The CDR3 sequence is CASSLKGTGEQFF. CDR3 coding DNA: TGTGCCAGCAGCTTAAAAGGGACAGGCGAGCAGTTCTTC.

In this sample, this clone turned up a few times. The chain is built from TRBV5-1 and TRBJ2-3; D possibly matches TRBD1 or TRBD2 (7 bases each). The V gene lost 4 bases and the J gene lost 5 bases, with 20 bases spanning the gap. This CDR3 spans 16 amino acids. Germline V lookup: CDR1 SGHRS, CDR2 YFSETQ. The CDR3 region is CASSPISQGRGDTQYF. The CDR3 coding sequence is TGCGCCAGCAGCCCCATCTCACAGGGGAGGGGAGATACGCAGTATTTT.

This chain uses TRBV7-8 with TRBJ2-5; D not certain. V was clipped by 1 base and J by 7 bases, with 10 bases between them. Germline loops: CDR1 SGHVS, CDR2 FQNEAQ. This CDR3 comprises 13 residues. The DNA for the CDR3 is TGTGCCAGCAGCTTAGATGGCTCAGGGACCCAGTACTTC. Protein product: CASSLDGSGTQYF.

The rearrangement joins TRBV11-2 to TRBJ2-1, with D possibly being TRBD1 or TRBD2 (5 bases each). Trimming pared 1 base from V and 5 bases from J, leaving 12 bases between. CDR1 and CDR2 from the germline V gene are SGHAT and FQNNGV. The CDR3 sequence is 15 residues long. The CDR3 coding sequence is TGTGCCAGCAGCTTAGCGGGGACCCAGAACAATGAGCAGTTCTTC. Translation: CASSLAGTQNNEQFF.

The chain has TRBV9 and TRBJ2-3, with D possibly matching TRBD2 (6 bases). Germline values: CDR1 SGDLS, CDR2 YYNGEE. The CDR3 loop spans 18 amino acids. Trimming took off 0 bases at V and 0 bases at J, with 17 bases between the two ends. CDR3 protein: CASSVGTRGGRSTDTQYF. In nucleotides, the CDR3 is TGTGCCAGCAGCGTAGGTACGCGGGGCGGGCGTAGCACAGATACGCAGTATTTT.

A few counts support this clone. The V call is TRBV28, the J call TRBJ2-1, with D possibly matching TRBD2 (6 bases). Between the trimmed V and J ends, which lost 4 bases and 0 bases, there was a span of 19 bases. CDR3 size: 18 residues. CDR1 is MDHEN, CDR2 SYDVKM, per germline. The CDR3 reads CASSSPRGSRSSYNEQFF. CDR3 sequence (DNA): TGTGCCAGCAGTTCCCCCCGGGGGTCGCGGTCCTCCTACAATGAGCAGTTCTTC.